What follows is one T cell receptor beta chain and its context. In the original analysis: Amplification of reference gene primers provided the estimated nucleated cell counts. Sequencing was performed with immunoSEQ multiplex PCR; in TCRdb, only in-frame clones are kept and a portion is missing. V and J calls and clone size are those listed in that table; D and trimming were worked out from the DNA. The sample has roughly 340,000 clones; 89% are singletons. Seattle's cohort entered during active infection and was followed longitudinally. Germline V gives CDR1 SGHTA, CDR2 FQGNSA. V shed 5 bases and J shed 2 bases, with 10 bases lying between them. This CDR3 comprises 14 residues. The data are from a study of blood T cell repertoires in COVID-19. Study details: The samples span acute and convalescent COVID-19 from the United States, Italy and Spain. T cells, B-cell-depleted T cells, or PBMCs provided the cDNA or gDNA that served as material.

Sample: peripheral blood. The J gene is TRBJ1-3, the V gene TRBV7-2; D not certain. This TCR came from a woman aged 30 to 39 with COVID-19, enrolled during active disease. The CDR3 DNA is TGTGCCAGCAGCCCCCACATGGCTGGAAACACCATATATTTT. Its protein product is CASSPHMAGNTIYF.